The sample holds one count of the clone carrying this TCR beta chain. The antigen is not known. The CDR3 has 14 residues. Deletions cut 4 bases from V and 0 bases from J, with 6 bases between. Germline V gene sequence: CDR1 MGHRA, CDR2 YSYEKL. The data are from a study of CD8+ T cells in alopecia areata. Findings and limits, study-wide: Patients shared TCRs less clearly than mice did, possibly for HLA-related reasons. Since there was just one nonresponder, nobody can yet say how baseline CD8+ expansion ties to response. Higher clonality and more expanded CD8+ clones appeared in lesional than normal scalp.

Treatment reported: oral pan-JAK inhibitor, 5-10 mg twice daily. Cell sorting on a FACSAria was used to separate CD4+ and CD8+ T cells from the PBMCs. cDNA prepared by RNA extraction and subsequent reverse transcription served as the template for sequencing. The assay was immunoSEQ multiplex PCR, and TCRdb's table has in-frame clones only and misses some. The sample contains 150,000 to 250,000 clones, 55% to 75% of which appear only once. This sequence was found in a human donor with alopecia areata. The J gene is TRBJ1-4, the V gene TRBV4-1; D gene uncertain. The sequencing here drew on CD4+ T cells sorted from blood, taken at week 24, from a patient treated with tofacitinib. CDR3 protein: CASSRVATNEKLFF. The CDR3 DNA reads TGCGCCAGCAGCCGCGTTGCAACTAATGAAAAACTGTTTTTT.